A single sample is the source of the 18 T cell receptor beta chains below, sequenced in a study of cytotoxic CD8 clonotypes in ibrutinib-treated CLL. Clones were read by immunoSEQ multiplex PCR, and TCRdb kept only the in-frame ones, dropping some. The data hold 57,000 or so clones, with 50% to 65% observed a single time. The sequencing here drew on PBMCs, taken at disease progression, from a patient treated with ibrutinib. These receptor sequences come from a human donor with chronic lymphocytic leukemia.

The J gene is TRBJ2-7, the V gene TRBV5-1, with no clear D. Germline V gives CDR1 SGHRS, CDR2 YFSETQ. V lost 0 bases to trimming and J lost 2 bases, with 9 bases between them. This CDR3 contains 14 residues. CDR3: CASSLEDGTYEQYF. In nucleotides, the CDR3 is TGCGCCAGCAGCTTGGAGGACGGCACCTACGAGCAGTACTTC. Supplemented by reference TRBV5-1 and TRBJ2-7, the full variable domain reads KAGVTQTPRYLIKTRGQQVTLSCSPISGHRSVSWYQQTPGQGLQFLFEYFSETQRNKGNFPGRFSGRQFSNSRSEMNVSTLELGDSALYLCASSLEDGTYEQYFGPGTRLTVT.

This clone was observed a few times. The rearrangement links TRBV7-9 to TRBJ1-5; 7 nucleotides line up with TRBD1. V shed 3 bases, J shed 7 bases, and the junction held 15 bases outside the gene matches. The V gene's germline CDR1 is SEHNR and CDR2 FQNEAQ (reference sequence). This CDR3 spans 17 amino acids. For the CDR3, the DNA is TGTGCCAGCAGCTTCAGGGGGACGACAGAGGATGGACAGCCCCAGCATTTT. Its translation is CASSFRGTTEDGQPQHF. The whole variable domain, filled in from reference TRBV7-9 and TRBJ1-5, reads DTGVSQNPRHKITKRGQNVTFRCDPISEHNRLYWYRQTLGQGPEFLTYFQNEAQLEKSRLLSDRFSAERPKGSFSTLEIQRTEQGDSAMYLCASSFRGTTEDGQPQHFGDGTRLSIL.

This clone was seen a few times. The rearrangement links TRBV7-9 to TRBJ2-7, with D possibly TRBD2 on 6 matching bases. The CDR3 extends over 15 amino acids. V gave up 6 bases and J gave up 3 bases, with 18 bases separating them. Per the germline V gene, CDR1 is SEHNR and CDR2 is FQNEAQ (reference sequence). For the CDR3, the DNA is TGTGCCAGCAGTTCGGAGGGGCGGATAAACTACGAGCAGTACTTC. This encodes CASSSEGRINYEQYF. Together with reference TRBV7-9 and TRBJ2-7, the CDR3 gives the full variable domain: DTGVSQNPRHKITKRGQNVTFRCDPISEHNRLYWYRQTLGQGPEFLTYFQNEAQLEKSRLLSDRFSAERPKGSFSTLEIQRTEQGDSAMYLCASSSEGRINYEQYFGPGTRLTVT.

This clone appeared many times. The V gene is TRBV15, the J gene TRBJ1-6, with 10 bases that match TRBD1. CDR3 size: 15 residues. The germline CDR1 and CDR2 sequences are LNHNV and YYDKDF (reference sequence). The V and J ends lost 3 bases and 5 bases, in that order; junction bases with no gene match: 1. CDR3 loop: CATSSGTGDNSPLHF. CDR3 bases: TGTGCCACCAGCAGCGGGACAGGGGATAATTCACCCCTCCACTTT.

The chain is built from TRBV7-3 and TRBJ2-1; possibly TRBD2 for D (5 bases). There are 14 residues in the CDR3. Trimming removed 5 bases at V and 8 bases at J, with 16 bases between. The germline gives CDR1 SGHTA, CDR2 FQGTGA. This chain's CDR3 is CASSPRAGGHEQFF. CDR3 bases: TGTGCCAGCAGCCCCCGGGCAGGAGGCCATGAGCAGTTCTTC.

The rearrangement links TRBV6-5 to TRBJ2-7, with a weak D call TRBD1 (5 bases). The CDR3 sequence is 14 residues long. Germline CDR1 reads MNHEY; CDR2 reads SVGAGI. V was pared by 0 bases and J by 4 bases, with 10 bases between. CDR3 loop: CASSYSDRTYEQYF. The DNA for the CDR3 is TGTGCCAGCAGTTACTCTGACAGAACATACGAGCAGTACTTC.

In DNA, the CDR3 is TGCGCCAGCAGCTTTGGGGACCAAGAGACCCAGTACTTC. As protein: CASSFGDQETQYF. The chain combines TRBV5-1 with TRBJ2-5; the D is unclear. Per germline, CDR1 SGHRS and CDR2 YFSETQ. CDR3 length: 13 amino acids. V was shortened by 2 bases and J by 0 bases, with 5 bases between the two germline ends.

This clone appeared a few times. Here the CDR3 DNA reads TGCGCCAGCAGCTTGGACTATAATTCACCCCTCCACTTT. Its protein is CASSLDYNSPLHF. The V gene is TRBV5-1, the J gene TRBJ1-6; D ambiguous. The V gene's germline CDR1 is SGHRS and CDR2 YFSETQ. The ends were cut back, 0 bases at V and 3 bases at J, with 1 base in the middle. This CDR3 has 13 amino acids.

The chain combines TRBV7-7 with TRBJ2-2, with D perhaps TRBD1 (6 bases). The V end lost 6 bases, the J end lost 6 bases, and 8 bases lay between the germline ends. CDR1 SSHAT and CDR2 FNYEAQ come from the germline V gene (reference sequence). This CDR3 is 12 amino acids long. The CDR3 bases are TGTGCCAGCAGACAGGGACCCGGGGAGCTGTTTTTT. It translates to CASRQGPGELFF.

This clone was seen more than once but under ten times. The chain joins TRBV15 to TRBJ1-5; the D gene is possibly TRBD1 (6 bases). Germline CDR1 reads LNHNV; CDR2 reads YYDKDF (reference sequence). The CDR3 sequence is 14 residues long. The V gene lost 4 bases and the J gene lost 3 bases, with 10 bases spanning the gap. CDR3 DNA: TGTGCCACCAGCAACGGACAGTACAATCAGCCCCAGCATTTT. The encoded protein is CATSNGQYNQPQHF.

This sequence joins TRBV30 and TRBJ1-5, with a tentative D call TRBD1 (6 bases). The CDR3 covers 15 residues. CDR1 and CDR2 (germline): GTSNPN, SVGIG (reference sequence). V lost 1 base and J 5 bases, leaving 15 bases between the germline ends. The CDR3 sequence: CAWSDVGGIHQPQHF. The CDR3, as DNA: TGTGCCTGGAGTGACGTGGGGGGCATCCATCAGCCCCAGCATTTT.

The V and J genes are TRBV27 and TRBJ2-1, with TRBD2 matching over 13 bases. Germline V gives CDR1 MNHEY, CDR2 SMNVEV (reference sequence). The CDR3 length is 15 residues. V was clipped by 6 bases and J by 6 bases; unmatched bases: 5. CDR3 sequence: CASRDGTSGANEQFF. CDR3 DNA sequence: TGTGCCAGCAGGGACGGGACTAGCGGGGCCAATGAGCAGTTCTTC.

The V call is TRBV6-5, the J call TRBJ1-1; TRBD1 agrees at 8 bases. Trimming cost V 5 bases and J 5 bases; bases outside gene matches: 4. Germline loops: CDR1 MNHEY, CDR2 SVGAGI. The CDR3 sequence is 13 residues long. CDR3 residues: CASSRGQGTEAFF. CDR3 nucleotide sequence: TGTGCCAGCAGTCGAGGACAGGGAACTGAAGCTTTCTTT.

The rearrangement links TRBV27 to TRBJ1-5; 10 nucleotides agree with TRBD1. J gave up 6 bases and V 5 bases, and 10 bases lay outside the gene matches. The CDR3 is 16 residues long. The germline gives CDR1 MNHEY, CDR2 SMNVEV (reference sequence). CDR3: CASSLAGTGVGQPQHF. CDR3 DNA sequence: TGTGCCAGCAGTCTCGCCGGGACAGGGGTCGGTCAGCCCCAGCATTTT.

J is TRBJ2-2 and V is TRBV7-9, with D unclear. The V and J ends lost 0 bases and 4 bases respectively, with 15 bases between them. The length of the CDR3 is 17 residues. Germline V gives CDR1 SEHNR, CDR2 FQNEAQ (reference sequence). The CDR3 region has the DNA TGTGCCAGCAGCTTAGCAGACTCCTTATCGGGCACCGGGGAGCTGTTTTTT. Amino acid sequence: CASSLADSLSGTGELFF.

The chain is built from TRBV15 and TRBJ2-6, with D perhaps matching TRBD1 or TRBD2 (6 bases each). CDR1 LNHNV and CDR2 YYDKDF come from the germline V gene (reference sequence). V was shortened by 0 bases and J by 4 bases, with 13 bases between the two germline ends. CDR3 length: 17 residues. CDR3 in DNA: TGTGCCACCAGCAGAGATTTCATGGGGGGCGGGGCCAACGTCCTGACTTTC. It yields the protein CATSRDFMGGGANVLTF.

This clone has a single count. The V and J genes are TRBV27 and TRBJ2-7; 10 bases fit TRBD1. Germline V CDR1 and CDR2: MNHEY, SMNVEV (reference sequence). V shed 2 bases and J 2 bases; nucleotides not matched to a gene: 6. The CDR3 has 16 residues. In DNA form, the CDR3 reads TGTGCCAGCAGTTTACCGACAGGGGGCGTCCCCTACGAGCAGTACTTC. This gives the protein CASSLPTGGVPYEQYF.

This clone was detected only a few times. The chain uses TRBV18 and TRBJ1-5; D unresolved. Between the trimmed V and J ends, which lost 5 bases and 5 bases, there was a span of 13 bases. Germline-derived CDR1 and CDR2 are KGHSH and LQKENI. This CDR3 is built from 14 residues. CDR3 loop: CASSEQVDDQPQHF. In nucleotides, the CDR3 is TGTGCCAGCTCAGAGCAGGTAGATGATCAGCCCCAGCATTTT.